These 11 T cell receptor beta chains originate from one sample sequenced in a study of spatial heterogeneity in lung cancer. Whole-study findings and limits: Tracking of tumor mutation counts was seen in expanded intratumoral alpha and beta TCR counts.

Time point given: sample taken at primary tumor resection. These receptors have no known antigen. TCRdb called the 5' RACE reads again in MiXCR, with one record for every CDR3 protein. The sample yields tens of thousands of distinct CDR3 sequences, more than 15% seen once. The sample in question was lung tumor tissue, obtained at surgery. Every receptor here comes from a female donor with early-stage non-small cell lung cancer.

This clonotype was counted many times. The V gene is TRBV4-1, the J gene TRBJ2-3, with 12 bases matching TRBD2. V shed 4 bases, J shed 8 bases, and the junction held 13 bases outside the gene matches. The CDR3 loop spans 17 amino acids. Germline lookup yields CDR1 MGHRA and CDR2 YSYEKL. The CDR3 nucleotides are TGCGCCAGCAGCCCTGAAACGGCTAGCGGGAGGGTTGGTACGCAGTATTTT. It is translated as CASSPETASGRVGTQYF.

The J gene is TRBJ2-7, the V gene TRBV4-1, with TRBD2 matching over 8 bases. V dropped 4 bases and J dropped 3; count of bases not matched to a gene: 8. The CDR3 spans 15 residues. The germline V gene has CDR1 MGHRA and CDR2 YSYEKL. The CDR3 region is CASSPRGAGDYEQYF. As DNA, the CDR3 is TGCGCCAGCAGCCCCAGGGGAGCGGGAGACTACGAGCAGTACTTC.

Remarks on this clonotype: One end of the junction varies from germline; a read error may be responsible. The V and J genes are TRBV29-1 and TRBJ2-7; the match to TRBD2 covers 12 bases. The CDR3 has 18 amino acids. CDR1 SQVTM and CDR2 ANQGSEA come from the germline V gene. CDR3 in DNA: TGCAGCGTCAGCTCCCGGGTTGGACTAGCGGGGAGCTCCTACGAGAAGTACTTC. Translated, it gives CSVSSRVGLAGSSYEKYF.

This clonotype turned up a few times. For the CDR3, the DNA is TGCAGTGCGGGGACGGATAGCAATCAGCCCCAGCATTTT. Amino acid sequence: CSAGTDSNQPQHF. The chain employs TRBV20-1 and TRBJ1-5; D possibly corresponds to TRBD1 (5 bases). Looked up from germline, CDR1 is DFQATT and CDR2 is SNEGSKA (reference sequence). V was cut by 6 bases and J by 0 bases, with 9 bases left in between. This CDR3 has 13 amino acids.

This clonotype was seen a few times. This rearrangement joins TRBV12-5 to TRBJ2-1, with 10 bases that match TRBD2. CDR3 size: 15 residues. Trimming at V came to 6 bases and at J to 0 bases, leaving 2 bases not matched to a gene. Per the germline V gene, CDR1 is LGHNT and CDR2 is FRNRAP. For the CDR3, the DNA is TGTGCTAGTGGAACTAGCGGGGTCTCCTACAATGAGCAGTTCTTC. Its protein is CASGTSGVSYNEQFF.

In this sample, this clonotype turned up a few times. The CDR3 region has the DNA TGTGCCAGCAGTTTGGACAGGGGGCGCACGGTGCAGTACTTC. It codes for CASSLDRGRTVQYF. The chain links TRBV27 to TRBJ2-7; 11 bases fit TRBD1. The CDR3 is 14 residues long. Germline CDR1 and CDR2: MNHEY and SMNVEV (reference sequence). V was clipped by 3 bases and J by 9 bases; unmatched bases: 7.

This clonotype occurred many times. CDR3 loop: CASSLTGELFF. The CDR3 DNA reads TGTGCCAGCAGTTTGACCGGGGAGCTGTTTTTT. J is TRBJ2-2 and V is TRBV28; D gene ambiguous. V was clipped by 3 bases and J by 5 bases, with 1 base between them. Germline CDR1 is MDHEN and CDR2 is SYDVKM. CDR3 length: 11 amino acids.

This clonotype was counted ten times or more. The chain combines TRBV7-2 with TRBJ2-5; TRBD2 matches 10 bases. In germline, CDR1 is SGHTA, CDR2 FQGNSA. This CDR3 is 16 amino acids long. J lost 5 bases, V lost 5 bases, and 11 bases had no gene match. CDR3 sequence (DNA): TGTGCCAGCAGCCCGAGTAGCGGGGGGTTTCTGGAGACCCAGTACTTC. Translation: CASSPSSGGFLETQYF. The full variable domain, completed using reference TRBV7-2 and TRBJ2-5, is GAGVSQSPSNKVTEKGKDVELRCDPISGHTALYWYRQSLGQGLEFLIYFQGNSAPDKSGLPSDRFSAERTGGSVSTLTIQRTQQEDSAVYLCASSPSSGGFLETQYFGPGTRLLVL.

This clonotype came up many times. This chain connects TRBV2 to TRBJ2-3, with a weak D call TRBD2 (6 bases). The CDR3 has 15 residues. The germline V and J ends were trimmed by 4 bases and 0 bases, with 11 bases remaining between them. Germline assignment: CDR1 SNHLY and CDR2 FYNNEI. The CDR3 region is CASSGGTASTDTQYF. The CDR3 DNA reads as TGTGCCAGCAGTGGAGGGACTGCGAGCACAGATACGCAGTATTTT.

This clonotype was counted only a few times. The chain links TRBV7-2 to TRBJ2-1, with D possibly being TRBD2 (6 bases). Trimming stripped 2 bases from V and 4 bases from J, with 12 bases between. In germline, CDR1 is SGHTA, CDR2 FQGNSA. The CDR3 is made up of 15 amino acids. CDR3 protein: CASSLRGRLYNEQFF. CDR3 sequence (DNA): TGTGCCAGCAGCTTACGGGGGAGGCTTTACAATGAGCAGTTCTTC.

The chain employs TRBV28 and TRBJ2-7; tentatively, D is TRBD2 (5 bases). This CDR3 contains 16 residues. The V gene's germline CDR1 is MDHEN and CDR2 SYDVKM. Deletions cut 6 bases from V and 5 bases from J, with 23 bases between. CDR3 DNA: TGTGCCAGCAGCTCCTCCCTTCTCCTAGCCTCGGACGAGCAGTACTTC. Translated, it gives CASSSSLLLASDEQYF.